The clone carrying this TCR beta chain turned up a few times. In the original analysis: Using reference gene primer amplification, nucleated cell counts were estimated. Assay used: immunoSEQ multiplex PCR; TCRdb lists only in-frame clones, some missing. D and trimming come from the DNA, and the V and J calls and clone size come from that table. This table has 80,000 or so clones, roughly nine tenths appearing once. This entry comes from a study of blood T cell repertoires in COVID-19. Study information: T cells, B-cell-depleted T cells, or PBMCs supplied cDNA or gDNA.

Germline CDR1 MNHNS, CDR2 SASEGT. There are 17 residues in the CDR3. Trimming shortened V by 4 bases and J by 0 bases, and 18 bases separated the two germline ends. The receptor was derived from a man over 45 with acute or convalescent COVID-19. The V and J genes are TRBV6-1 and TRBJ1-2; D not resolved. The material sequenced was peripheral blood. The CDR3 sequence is CASSVEGRQIANYGYTF. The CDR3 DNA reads TGTGCCAGCAGTGTAGAGGGTCGGCAGATAGCTAACTATGGCTACACCTTC.